This TCR beta chain was captured in a study of post-analysis software for immune sequencing data. On this clonotype itself: The antigen is unknown.

Germline V gene lookup returns CDR1 KGHSH and CDR2 LQKENI. The CDR3 consists of 17 residues. The V gene end was trimmed by 1 base and the J gene end by 0 bases; junction bases not matched to a gene: 7. The study's findings and limits: Roughly 5 TRBV segments (TRBV5-6, TRBV5-1 and TRBV20-1 among them) occurred more frequently in patients than in controls. Under F measure analysis, samples from one preparation batch co-clustered strongly. Multiple sclerosis was associated with a significant reduction in normalized Chao1 diversity relative to controls.

Unique molecular identifiers tagged the TCR beta cDNA libraries. Input of about 1 to 11 million T cells yielded hundreds of thousands of cDNA molecules. MiXCR, run by TCRdb on the PCR reads, gives a single entry per CDR3 protein. The table records roughly 400,000 distinct CDR3 sequences, more than 30% of them present only once. The source is a girl aged 2-10 years with multiple sclerosis. The chain links TRBV18 to TRBJ2-3, with 7 positions matching TRBD2. Source material: blood. In DNA form, the CDR3 reads TGTGCCAGCTCACCACTCCAAGGACTAGTGAGCACAGATACGCAGTATTTT. Residues: CASSPLQGLVSTDTQYF.